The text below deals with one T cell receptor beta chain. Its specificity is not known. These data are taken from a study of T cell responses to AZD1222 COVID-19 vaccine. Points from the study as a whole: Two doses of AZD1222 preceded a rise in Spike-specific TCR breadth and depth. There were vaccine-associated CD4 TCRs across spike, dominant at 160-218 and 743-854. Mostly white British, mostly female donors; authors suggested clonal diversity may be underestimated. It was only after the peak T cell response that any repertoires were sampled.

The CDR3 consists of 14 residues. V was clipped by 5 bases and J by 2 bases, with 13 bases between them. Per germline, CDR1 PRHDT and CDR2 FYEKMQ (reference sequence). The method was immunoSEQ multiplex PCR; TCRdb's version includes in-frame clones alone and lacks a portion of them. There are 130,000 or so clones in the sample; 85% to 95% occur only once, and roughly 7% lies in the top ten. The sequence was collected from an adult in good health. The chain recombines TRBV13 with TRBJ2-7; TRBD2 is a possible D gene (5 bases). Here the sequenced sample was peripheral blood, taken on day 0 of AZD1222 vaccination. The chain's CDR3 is CASSPRRTTYEQYF. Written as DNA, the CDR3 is TGTGCCAGCAGCCCTCGGAGGACGACCTACGAGCAGTACTTC.